This TCR beta chain appears in the sequencing data of a study of early T cells in non-severe SARS-CoV-2 infection. CDR3 length: 12 residues. V lost 2 bases to trimming and J lost 1 base, with 0 bases between them. Germline V gives CDR1 SGHTA, CDR2 FQGNSA. Unique molecular identifiers were added to individual cDNA molecules. TCRdb used MiXCR to reprocess the 5' RACE reads, holding one entry per CDR3 protein. This sample has 40,000 to 55,000 distinct CDR3 sequences; around 4.1% occur once, and the top ten carry about 2.9%. This clonotype was seen repeatedly, ten times or more. The source material was whole blood. The chain is built from TRBV7-2 and TRBJ1-3, with D uncertain. This TCR came from an adult who was a healthcare worker with PCR-confirmed SARS-CoV-2 infection or an uninfected control (not recorded which). In nucleotides, the CDR3 is TGTGCCAGCAGCTTATCTGGAAACACCATATATTTT. Amino acids: CASSLSGNTIYF.